This entry lists 24 T cell receptor beta chains sequenced from one sample in a study of T cell repertoires in cytomegalovirus infection. No antigen is known for these receptors. TCRdb itself ran the reads through MiXCR, one entry per CDR3 protein. The sample yields a few hundred thousand distinct CDR3 sequences, about 29% seen once. Sequences were derived from cultured PBMCs, sampled from culture after CMV antigen stimulation. The receptor source for this set is a human donor in good health (CMV status not recorded). Some clones in this sample may be carry-over from other donors' samples.

This clonotype has only a few counts. The chain recombines TRBV7-9 with TRBJ2-7; D tentatively reads TRBD1 or TRBD2 (5 bases each). Trimming took 5 bases from V and 2 from J, leaving 19 bases between them. The CDR3 consists of 16 residues. The germline V gene encodes CDR1 SEHNR and CDR2 FQNEAQ (reference sequence). CDR3 bases: TGTGCCAGCAGCCATCTCCGGGACGGAAGAGCCTACGAGCAGTACTTC. This gives the protein CASSHLRDGRAYEQYF.

This clonotype was observed a handful of times. The rearrangement uses TRBV19 and TRBJ1-3, with D possibly being TRBD1 (5 bases). CDR1 and CDR2 (germline): LNHDA, SQIVND (reference sequence). V dropped 10 bases and J dropped 4 bases, with 17 bases sitting between them. This CDR3 contains 14 residues. The CDR3 reads CATSPTVTGNTIYF. In DNA form, the CDR3 reads TGTGCCACAAGCCCGACAGTTACGGGAAACACCATATATTTT.

The chain is built from TRBV18 and TRBJ1-1; 7 bases agree with TRBD1. The germline gives CDR1 KGHSH, CDR2 LQKENI. CDR3 length: 14 residues. J lost 7 bases, V lost 3 bases, and 8 bases had no gene match. The CDR3 region is CASSPYQGEGEAFF. CDR3 in DNA: TGTGCCAGCTCACCCTATCAGGGGGAAGGTGAAGCTTTCTTT. The complete variable domain, with remaining parts taken from reference TRBV18 and TRBJ1-1, reads NAGVMQNPRHLVRRRGQEARLRCSPMKGHSHVYWYRQLPEEGLKFMVYLQKENIIDESGMPKERFSAEFPKEGPSILRIQQVVRGDSAAYFCASSPYQGEGEAFFGQGTRLTVV.

This clonotype has only one observation. V gene TRBV13 combines with J gene TRBJ2-7, with D tentatively TRBD2 (5 bases). V lost 5 bases and J 0 bases, leaving 14 bases between the germline ends. CDR1 and CDR2 from the germline V gene are PRHDT and FYEKMQ (reference sequence). The CDR3 loop spans 15 amino acids. In DNA, the CDR3 is TGTGCCAGCAGCCAGAGGGCGACCCGCTCCTACGAGCAGTACTTC. It encodes CASSQRATRSYEQYF.

This chain connects TRBV12-5 to TRBJ1-1; 7 bases map to TRBD1. The CDR3 spans 12 residues. CDR1 and CDR2 (germline): LGHNT, FRNRAP. V lost 5 bases and J lost 10; bases outside the gene matches: 7. CDR3 amino acids: CASGQGQSGAFF. The CDR3 DNA reads as TGTGCTAGTGGTCAGGGACAGTCTGGAGCTTTCTTT.

The V and J genes are TRBV30 and TRBJ2-1, with D uncertain. The V gene's germline CDR1 is GTSNPN and CDR2 SVGIG (reference sequence). Trimming left V 4 bases short and J 0 bases short, with 4 bases between. The CDR3 extends over 12 amino acids. In DNA form, the CDR3 reads TGTGCCTGGACAAGCTCCTACAATGAGCAGTTCTTC. Its translation: CAWTSSYNEQFF.

The V and J genes are TRBV10-3 and TRBJ2-1; TRBD1 agrees at 9 bases. The V segment lost 6 bases and the J segment 8 bases; nucleotides outside the gene matches: 11. The V gene's germline CDR1 is ENHRY and CDR2 SYGVKD. The CDR3 runs to 15 residues. The DNA of the CDR3 is TGTGCCATCAGGGACCCCGGGACAGGGAAAGATGAGCAGTTCTTC. Protein product: CAIRDPGTGKDEQFF.

Turning to this clonotype: In this CDR3 the conserved last residue, phenylalanine or tryptophan, is missing, so a read error is likely. This rearrangement joins TRBV2 to TRBJ1-1; D unclear. V was shortened by 4 bases and J by 1 base, with 7 bases between the two germline ends. The CDR3 covers 13 residues. Germline-derived CDR1 and CDR2 are SNHLY and FYNNEI. CDR3 sequence: CASSGEKNTEAFL. For the CDR3, the DNA is TGTGCCAGCAGTGGCGAGAAGAACACTGAAGCTTTCTTA.

The chain combines TRBV3-1 with TRBJ2-3, with 7 bases aligning to TRBD2. Germline V gene data show CDR1 as LGHDT and CDR2 as YNNKEL (reference sequence). This CDR3 comprises 16 residues. V gave up 0 bases and J gave up 4 bases; unmatched junction bases: 7. CDR3 in amino acids: CASSQDSAGVADTQYF. The DNA for the CDR3 is TGTGCCAGCAGCCAAGACTCGGCGGGAGTCGCAGATACGCAGTATTTT.

This clonotype has a handful of counts. The V call is TRBV7-9, the J call TRBJ2-1, with D maybe TRBD1 (6 bases). The CDR3 spans 16 residues. V shed 5 bases and J shed 4 bases, with 18 bases lying between them. Germline CDR1 and CDR2: SEHNR and FQNEAQ (reference sequence). The CDR3 spells CASSRDTGTIYNEQFF. CDR3 DNA: TGTGCCAGCAGCCGTGATACCGGGACAATATACAATGAGCAGTTCTTC.

To note about this clonotype: The CDR3 end shows no conserved phenylalanine or tryptophan, and so a read error is likely. The DNA is omitted, as the CDR3 cannot be located on it reliably, and the CDR3 follows TCRdb's listing. The V gene is TRBV27, the J gene TRBJ2-7; the table's D call, TRBD1, was not checked against the DNA. The CDR3 is made up of 12 amino acids, end residues included. The germline CDR1 and CDR2 sequences are MNHEY and SMNVEV (reference sequence). CDR3 region: CASSQPSGPEYY.

A few counts support this clonotype. This chain links TRBV6-6 with TRBJ2-7; D not certain. The CDR3 sequence is 14 residues long. The germline gives CDR1 MNHNY, CDR2 SVGAGI (reference sequence). The V end lost 7 bases, the J end lost 5 bases, and 18 bases lay between the germline ends. The CDR3: CASTDPGRGHEQYF. For the CDR3, the DNA is TGTGCCAGCACTGACCCAGGCCGCGGCCACGAGCAGTACTTC.

In its sample, this clonotype was seen a few times. The genes are TRBV28 and TRBJ2-6; D possibly corresponds to TRBD1 (6 bases). The CDR3 extends over 16 amino acids. The V end lost 5 bases, the J end lost 2 bases, and 13 bases lay between the germline ends. Germline V lookup: CDR1 MDHEN, CDR2 SYDVKM. The CDR3 nucleotides are TGTGCCAGCAGTACCCTTAGACAGGCTGGGGCCAACGTCCTGACTTTC. This gives the protein CASSTLRQAGANVLTF. The complete variable domain, with remaining parts taken from reference TRBV28 and TRBJ2-6, reads DVKVTQSSRYLVKRTGEKVFLECVQDMDHENMFWYRQDPGLGLRLIYFSYDVKMKEKGDIPEGYSVSREKKERFSLILESASTNQTSMYLCASSTLRQAGANVLTFGAGSRLTVL.

The chain is built from TRBV7-3 and TRBJ2-7, with 11 bases aligning to TRBD1. V was pared by 1 base and J by 3 bases, with 11 bases of the junction left unmatched. The CDR3 totals 18 residues. Germline V gene lookup returns CDR1 SGHTA and CDR2 FQGTGA. CDR3 sequence (DNA): TGTGCCAGCAGCTTAAGGGCCTCAATGGGACAGGGGGACTACGAGCAGTACTTC. Translation gives CASSLRASMGQGDYEQYF. Complete variable domain (other parts from reference TRBV7-3 and TRBJ2-7): GAGVSQTPSNKVTEKGKYVELRCDPISGHTALYWYRQSLGQGPEFLIYFQGTGAADDSGLPNDRFFAVRPEGSVSTLKIQRTERGDSAVYLCASSLRASMGQGDYEQYFGPGTRLTVT.

The chain has TRBV7-4 and TRBJ2-3; 7 nucleotides align to TRBD1. In germline, CDR1 is SGHVT, CDR2 SQSDAQ. The CDR3 is made up of 15 amino acids. V shed 4 bases and J 0 bases; nucleotides not matched to a gene: 4. Here the CDR3 reads CASSSLDRSTDTQYF. In nucleotides, the CDR3 is TGTGCCAGCAGCTCCCTGGACAGGAGCACAGATACGCAGTATTTT. The full variable domain, rest sourced from reference TRBV7-4 and TRBJ2-3, is GAGVSQSPRYKVAKRGRDVALRCDSISGHVTLYWYRQTLGQGSEVLTYSQSDAQRDKSGRPSGRFSAERPERSVSTLKIQRTEQGDSAVYLCASSSLDRSTDTQYFGPGTRLTVL.

This clonotype was counted at least ten times. The chain recombines TRBV7-2 with TRBJ2-4; 7 bases are shared with TRBD1. From germline, CDR1 is SGHTA and CDR2 FQGNSA. V trimming: 5 bases; J trimming: 4 bases; junction bases outside the gene matches: 5. The CDR3 contains 14 residues. CDR3 sequence reads: CASSARDSKNIQYF. In DNA, the CDR3 is TGTGCCAGCAGCGCTCGGGACAGTAAAAACATTCAGTACTTC.

This clonotype was seen repeatedly, ten times or more. The chain links TRBV7-9 to TRBJ2-4; no clear D. Germline CDR1 and CDR2: SEHNR and FQNEAQ (reference sequence). This CDR3 comprises 16 residues. The ends were cut back, 4 bases at V and 0 bases at J, with 13 bases in the middle. The CDR3 reads CASSSDGYLAKNIQYF. CDR3 nucleotide sequence: TGTGCCAGCAGCTCCGACGGGTATCTAGCCAAAAACATTCAGTACTTC.

The genes are TRBV28 and TRBJ1-6, with TRBD1 matching 8 bases. This CDR3 comprises 15 residues. With 2 bases clipped from V and 9 bases from J, the junction kept 6 bases outside the gene matches. Germline assignment: CDR1 MDHEN and CDR2 SYDVKM. This chain's CDR3 is CASSLGSTGVSPLHF. DNA for the CDR3: TGTGCCAGCAGTTTAGGGTCGACAGGGGTTTCACCCCTCCACTTT. The full variable domain, rest sourced from reference TRBV28 and TRBJ1-6, is DVKVTQSSRYLVKRTGEKVFLECVQDMDHENMFWYRQDPGLGLRLIYFSYDVKMKEKGDIPEGYSVSREKKERFSLILESASTNQTSMYLCASSLGSTGVSPLHFGNGTRLTVT.

This clonotype appeared many times. This chain uses TRBV7-2 with TRBJ1-5, with 10 bases identical to TRBD1. Unmatched junction bases numbered 12, after V lost 5 bases and J lost 2 bases. The CDR3 is 18 amino acids. Germline V lookup: CDR1 SGHTA, CDR2 FQGNSA. In DNA, the CDR3 is TGTGCCAGCAGCCCCGGGACAGGGGCTCCTTCTGGCAATCAGCCCCAGCATTTT. This codes for CASSPGTGAPSGNQPQHF.

J is TRBJ2-3 and V is TRBV7-2; 7 positions agree with TRBD1. V shed 3 bases and J 2 bases; nucleotides not matched to a gene: 5. The CDR3 runs to 15 residues. Looked up from germline, CDR1 is SGHTA and CDR2 is FQGNSA. The CDR3 bases are TGTGCCAGCAGCTTGACAGGGATTGTCACAGATACGCAGTATTTT. Its protein is CASSLTGIVTDTQYF.

A few counts support this clonotype. The chain carries TRBV7-2 and TRBJ1-6; 10 nucleotides align to TRBD1. Germline assignment: CDR1 SGHTA and CDR2 FQGNSA. V was clipped by 5 bases and J by 10 bases; unmatched bases: 5. This CDR3 comprises 14 residues. The CDR3 spells CASSVGQGSSPLHF. The CDR3 DNA sequence: TGTGCCAGCAGCGTGGGACAGGGGAGCTCACCCCTCCACTTT. Using reference TRBV7-2 and TRBJ1-6 for the parts outside the CDR3, the full variable domain is GAGVSQSPSNKVTEKGKDVELRCDPISGHTALYWYRQSLGQGLEFLIYFQGNSAPDKSGLPSDRFSAERTGGSVSTLTIQRTQQEDSAVYLCASSVGQGSSPLHFGNGTRLTVT.

The rearrangement uses TRBV12-3 or TRBV12-4 and TRBJ1-4; D unresolved. The ends were cut back, 6 bases at V and 4 bases at J, with 12 bases in the middle. CDR3 length: 14 residues. The CDR3 nucleotides are TGTGCCAGCAGCCGCGGGCATGTTAATGAAAAACTGTTTTTT. Its translation is CASSRGHVNEKLFF.

The CDR3, as DNA: TGTGCCAGCAGACCGGGACCGGGAGAGCAGTACTTC. Encoded protein: CASRPGPGEQYF. V and J are TRBV6-5 and TRBJ2-7; D is possibly TRBD1 or TRBD2 (5 bases each). The germline V and J ends were trimmed by 6 bases and 7 bases, with 13 bases remaining between them. The CDR3 is 12 amino acids. CDR1 is MNHEY, CDR2 SVGAGI, per germline.

CDR3 DNA: TGTGCCAGCAGCATCCGGGGAACAGGGGCCGGGGAGCTGTTTTTT. Translation gives CASSIRGTGAGELFF. The gene calls are TRBV5-6 and TRBJ2-2; TRBD1 matches at 7 bases. Unmatched junction bases numbered 9, after V lost 4 bases and J lost 6 bases. The germline V gene has CDR1 SGHDT and CDR2 YYEEEE. There are 15 residues in the CDR3.